One sample yielded the 11 T cell receptor beta chains listed below, sequenced in a study of blood T cell repertoires in COVID-19. Libraries were prepared by immunoSEQ multiplex PCR; TCRdb keeps only in-frame clonotypes and omits some of them. The table records some 60,000 clones, about three quarters of them present only once. Material: peripheral blood. These receptors all stem from a man aged 30 to 45 with COVID-19, enrolled during active disease.

The V and J genes are TRBV6-5 and TRBJ2-1; 9 bases align to TRBD1. The CDR3 covers 14 residues. Per the germline V gene, CDR1 is MNHEY and CDR2 is SVGAGI. J lost 6 bases, V lost 4 bases, and 4 bases had no gene match. CDR3 bases: TGTGCCAGCAGTTTACTGACAGGGGGCAATGAGCAGTTCTTC. Encoded protein: CASSLLTGGNEQFF.

The chain recombines TRBV6-6 with TRBJ1-4, with TRBD1 as a possible D gene (5 bases). The CDR3 is 15 amino acids. CDR1 MNHNY and CDR2 SVGAGI come from the germline V gene (reference sequence). The ends were cut back, 5 bases at V and 8 bases at J, with 18 bases in the middle. The CDR3 here is CASSPGGGNTEKLFF. The CDR3 DNA reads TGTGCCAGCAGTCCGGGTGGGGGGAACACGGAAAAACTGTTTTTT.

Here the CDR3 DNA reads TGTGCCAGCAGTTACCGGGAATCGTACGAGCAGTACTTC. Translation gives CASSYRESYEQYF. The chain has TRBV6-5 and TRBJ2-7, with a possible D match to TRBD2 (5 bases). The CDR3 loop spans 13 amino acids. Germline assignment: CDR1 MNHEY and CDR2 SVGAGI. V lost 2 bases, J lost 4 bases, and 9 bases lay in between.

A single count supports this clone. The chain recombines TRBV19 with TRBJ2-2; 10 positions agree with TRBD1. The length of the CDR3 is 16 residues. Trimming at V came to 5 bases and at J to 5 bases, leaving 8 bases not matched to a gene. Germline V gene data show CDR1 as LNHDA and CDR2 as SQIVND (reference sequence). The CDR3 loop is CASSPKGQGSTGELFF. In nucleotides, the CDR3 is TGTGCCAGTAGTCCAAAGGGACAGGGGAGTACCGGGGAGCTGTTTTTT.

V usage is TRBV5-1 and J usage is TRBJ1-4, with TRBD1 as a possible D gene (5 bases). The CDR3 spans 15 residues. Trimming removed 1 base at V and 8 bases at J, with 15 bases between. CDR1 SGHRS and CDR2 YFSETQ come from the germline V gene. CDR3: CASSLRTGVEEKLFF. The CDR3 DNA follows: TGCGCCAGCAGCTTGAGAACGGGGGTGGAGGAAAAACTGTTTTTT.

The genes are TRBV6-4 and TRBJ2-2, with a tentative D call TRBD1 (5 bases). V was shortened by 4 bases and J by 3 bases, with 6 bases between the two germline ends. This CDR3 contains 13 residues. Looked up from germline, CDR1 is MRHNA and CDR2 is SNTAGT. The CDR3 DNA reads TGTGCCAGCAGTGTAGGGGACACCGGGGAGCTGTTTTTT. Translating gives CASSVGDTGELFF.

This clone was seen only once. The rearrangement uses TRBV27 and TRBJ1-2, with TRBD1 matching over 11 bases. V was clipped by 4 bases and J by 6 bases; unmatched bases: 4. The V gene's germline CDR1 is MNHEY and CDR2 SMNVEV (reference sequence). CDR3 length: 14 amino acids. The CDR3 DNA reads TGTGCCAGCAGTTCCTGGACAGGGGGCAATGGCTACACCTTC. This sequence encodes CASSSWTGGNGYTF.

The rearrangement uses TRBV28 and TRBJ1-2; 7 bases match TRBD1. J lost 3 bases, V lost 5 bases, and 3 bases had no gene match. Germline V gene lookup returns CDR1 MDHEN and CDR2 SYDVKM. This CDR3 spans 13 amino acids. The CDR3 nucleotides read TGTGCCAGCAGTGGGGACAGATACTATGGCTACACCTTC. This encodes CASSGDRYYGYTF.

The rearrangement joins TRBV3-1 (or the pseudogene TRBV3-2) to TRBJ1-2, with 11 bases lining up with TRBD1. The J segment lost 6 bases and the V segment lost 1 base, leaving 7 bases of the junction unmatched. The CDR3 contains 16 residues. Germline V gene sequence: CDR1 LGHDT, CDR2 YNNKEL (reference sequence). The CDR3 sequence: CASSQARTGGADGYTF. CDR3 sequence (DNA): TGTGCCAGCAGCCAAGCACGGACAGGGGGCGCGGATGGCTACACCTTC.

The rearrangement joins TRBV6-5 to TRBJ2-2; 7 nucleotides match TRBD1. The V segment lost 6 bases and the J segment 3 bases; nucleotides outside the gene matches: 7. Germline V lookup: CDR1 MNHEY, CDR2 SVGAGI. The CDR3 totals 15 residues. In nucleotides, the CDR3 is TGTGCCAGCAGACGAGACAGGGTAGACACCGGGGAGCTGTTTTTT. This codes for CASRRDRVDTGELFF.

The chain joins TRBV7-2 to TRBJ2-5; possibly TRBD1 for D (6 bases). The CDR3 spans 15 residues. Germline V lookup: CDR1 SGHTA, CDR2 FQGNSA. V lost 5 bases and J lost 2, with 15 bases in between. The CDR3 bases are TGTGCCAGCAGCGCCTCTGGACAGATTCAAGAGACCCAGTACTTC. Protein sequence: CASSASGQIQETQYF.